A single sample gave rise to the 17 T cell receptor beta chains below, sequenced in a study of response to subunit inactivated influenza vaccine. TCRdb redid the calling of the RT-PCR reads with MiXCR, one entry per CDR3 protein. The table includes 280,000 or so distinct CDR3 sequences, 21% detected once. The source material was PBMCs from blood, sampled 21 months after vaccination. The receptors stem from a man between 45 and 75 years old who received an inactivated influenza vaccine.

This clonotype was picked up a small number of times. The chain carries TRBV7-9 and TRBJ1-2; D unclear. V was shortened by 4 bases and J by 8 bases, with 11 bases between the two germline ends. The CDR3 runs to 12 residues. Per germline, CDR1 SEHNR and CDR2 FQNEAQ (reference sequence). As DNA, the CDR3 is TGTGCCAGCAGCTCCTCTTCGTTCGGCTACACCTTC. Translating it yields CASSSSSFGYTF.

This clonotype occurred a few times. The CDR3 sequence: CASSLGTGRGNQPQHF. The CDR3 DNA sequence: TGCGCCAGCAGCTTGGGGACAGGGCGAGGGAATCAGCCCCAGCATTTT. This sequence joins TRBV5-1 and TRBJ1-5; 8 bases agree with TRBD1. Germline V gene data show CDR1 as SGHRS and CDR2 as YFSETQ. V lost 0 bases to trimming and J lost 4 bases; unmatched junction nucleotides: 6. CDR3 length equals 16 residues.

V usage is TRBV29-1 and J usage is TRBJ2-1, with D unclear. CDR1 is SQVTM, CDR2 ANQGSEA, per germline. CDR3 size: 14 residues. The V gene lost 3 bases and the J gene lost 7 bases, with 16 bases spanning the gap. CDR3 nucleotide sequence: TGCAGCGTTGATCCCCTGACTTATGGGAATGAGCAGTTCTTC. This encodes CSVDPLTYGNEQFF.

This chain uses TRBV7-8 with TRBJ2-1; TRBD2 matches 11 bases. CDR3 size: 16 residues. Germline trimming cut 0 bases from V and 4 bases from J; bases unmatched to any gene: 2. Germline V gene data show CDR1 as SGHVS and CDR2 as FQNEAQ. CDR3: CASSLAPSGGYNEQFF. CDR3 nucleotide sequence: TGTGCCAGCAGCTTAGCCCCTAGCGGGGGGTACAATGAGCAGTTCTTC.

The chain is built from TRBV9 and TRBJ1-2; D not certain. The CDR3 loop spans 14 amino acids. Germline V lookup: CDR1 SGDLS, CDR2 YYNGEE. Trimming left V 4 bases short and J 5 bases short, with 15 bases between. Written as DNA, the CDR3 is TGTGCCAGCAGCCTTAACAACCAAATTTATGGCTACACCTTC. The encoded protein is CASSLNNQIYGYTF.

This clonotype was observed a handful of times. The chain combines TRBV12-3 or TRBV12-4 with TRBJ2-3, with D perhaps TRBD2 (5 bases). V was shortened by 9 bases and J by 0 bases, with 13 bases between the two germline ends. The length of the CDR3 is 14 residues. This chain's CDR3 is CASLRGTSTDTQYF. The CDR3 DNA reads TGTGCCAGTCTTCGGGGTACGAGCACAGATACGCAGTATTTT.

This clonotype was seen more than once but under ten times. CDR3 residues: CASSQEPDTFNEKLFF. CDR3 nucleotide sequence: TGCGCCAGCAGCCAGGAACCCGACACGTTTAATGAAAAACTGTTTTTT. The chain joins TRBV4-1 to TRBJ1-4; D call uncertain. Germline CDR1 and CDR2: MGHRA and YSYEKL. The V end was cut by 3 bases, the J end by 4 bases, with 15 bases between. This CDR3 is built from 16 residues.

This clonotype occurred a few times. The chain links TRBV28 to TRBJ1-3; D gene ambiguous. Germline V CDR1 and CDR2: MDHEN, SYDVKM. Trimming left V 7 bases short and J 4 bases short, with 5 bases between. This CDR3 comprises 11 residues. The CDR3 sequence is CASIRGNTIYF. CDR3 coding DNA: TGTGCCAGCATCCGAGGAAACACCATATATTTT.

This clonotype appeared many times. The chain combines TRBV6-1 with TRBJ2-1; TRBD1 matches 7 bases. The CDR3 length is 15 residues. The V gene's germline CDR1 is MNHNS and CDR2 SASEGT. The V segment lost 6 bases and the J segment 0 bases; nucleotides outside the gene matches: 5. The CDR3 DNA is TGTGCCAGCAGCCCGGACAGGAGCTCCTACAATGAGCAGTTCTTC. It translates to CASSPDRSSYNEQFF.

This clonotype showed up just a few times. V is TRBV11-1 and J is TRBJ2-2; 12 bases are a match to TRBD2. With 7 bases clipped from V and 0 bases from J, the junction kept 9 bases outside the gene matches. The CDR3 consists of 18 residues. Germline V lookup: CDR1 SGHAT, CDR2 FQDESV (reference sequence). This CDR3 reads CASIPKLAGGANTGELFF. The DNA of the CDR3 is TGTGCCAGCATCCCTAAACTAGCGGGGGGTGCGAACACCGGGGAGCTGTTTTTT.

The table lists this clonotype with a few counts. The chain couples TRBV6-5 to TRBJ2-3; 13 positions agree with TRBD2. Germline loops: CDR1 MNHEY, CDR2 SVGAGI. The CDR3 is 17 amino acids. V was clipped by 0 bases and J by 2 bases; unmatched bases: 2. The CDR3 DNA sequence: TGTGCCAGCAGTTACTCACTAGCGGGAGGGCCCACAGATACGCAGTATTTT. The encoded protein is CASSYSLAGGPTDTQYF.

This clonotype has only one observation. V usage is TRBV7-2 and J usage is TRBJ1-6; 11 bases are shared with TRBD1. Germline V gene lookup returns CDR1 SGHTA and CDR2 FQGNSA. J was trimmed by 7 bases and V by 5 bases; bases with no gene match: 7. CDR3 length: 16 amino acids. DNA of the CDR3: TGTGCCAGCAGCACCGGGACAGGGGGTTCGAATTCACCCCTCCACTTT. The encoded protein is CASSTGTGGSNSPLHF.

This clonotype was detected only a few times. The chain couples TRBV7-2 to TRBJ1-5; D is ambiguous. The V gene lost 4 bases and the J gene lost 3 bases, with 13 bases spanning the gap. CDR3 length: 15 amino acids. The germline V gene has CDR1 SGHTA and CDR2 FQGNSA. This CDR3 reads CASSSRVHPNQPQHF. CDR3 coding DNA: TGTGCCAGCAGCTCTAGGGTACACCCCAATCAGCCCCAGCATTTT.

This clonotype was observed many times. The chain couples TRBV6-6 to TRBJ1-1, with 7 nucleotides matching TRBD1. V dropped 7 bases and J dropped 5; count of bases not matched to a gene: 7. Germline values: CDR1 MNHNY, CDR2 SVGAGI (reference sequence). CDR3 length: 13 residues. The CDR3 region is CASNQARGTEAFF. CDR3 sequence (DNA): TGTGCCAGCAATCAGGCCAGGGGGACTGAAGCTTTCTTT.

A few counts support this clonotype. The V and J genes are TRBV7-9 and TRBJ1-2; TRBD1 matches at 10 bases. V gave up 4 bases and J gave up 3 bases; unmatched junction bases: 8. The V gene's germline CDR1 is SEHNR and CDR2 FQNEAQ (reference sequence). The CDR3 has 16 residues. The CDR3 sequence is CASSSDPGQGHYGYTF. Here the CDR3 DNA reads TGTGCCAGCAGCTCTGATCCGGGACAGGGGCACTATGGCTACACCTTC.

This clonotype came up a few times. V is TRBV24-1 and J is TRBJ1-2; 11 bases line up with TRBD1. The ends lost 0 bases at V and 8 bases at J; junction bases unmatched: 4. Germline CDR1 KGHDR, CDR2 SFDVKD. This CDR3 contains 15 residues. The CDR3 DNA reads TGTGCCACCAGTGATTTGCCGGACAGGGGGCAGGGCTACACCTTC. Encoded protein: CATSDLPDRGQGYTF.

The genes are TRBV2 and TRBJ1-3, with 7 positions matching TRBD1. The CDR3 spans 15 residues. Germline CDR1 and CDR2: SNHLY and FYNNEI. J was trimmed by 0 bases and V by 6 bases; bases with no gene match: 5. The CDR3 reads CASRVQGSSGNTIYF. CDR3 bases: TGTGCCAGCAGGGTACAGGGGAGCTCTGGAAACACCATATATTTT.